A single sample is the source of the 6 T cell receptor beta chains below, sequenced in a study of blood T cell repertoires in COVID-19. TCRdb's copy holds only in-frame clones and misses some; the assay was immunoSEQ multiplex PCR. The data show approximately 160,000 clones, roughly 85% seen once. The sequenced material came from PBMCs or T cells enriched from blood (not recorded which). These receptors came from a woman aged 45-65 years who had recovered from COVID-19.

The chain combines TRBV13 with TRBJ1-3; 8 bases agree with TRBD1. Germline trimming cut 3 bases from V and 8 bases from J; bases unmatched to any gene: 6. The CDR3 is 14 residues long. Per germline, CDR1 PRHDT and CDR2 FYEKMQ (reference sequence). CDR3 region: CASSLQQGGHTIYF. The CDR3 DNA is TGTGCCAGCAGCTTGCAACAGGGGGGGCACACCATATATTTT.

The rearrangement joins TRBV15 to TRBJ1-2; D remains unclear. Germline V gives CDR1 LNHNV, CDR2 YYDKDF (reference sequence). This CDR3 spans 16 amino acids. V was clipped by 0 bases and J by 6 bases, with 17 bases between them. CDR3 loop: CATSRDITVVAHGYTF. The DNA for the CDR3 is TGTGCCACCAGCAGAGATATAACAGTCGTGGCGCATGGCTACACCTTC.

The chain employs TRBV9 and TRBJ1-5, with D unresolved. Germline lookup yields CDR1 SGDLS and CDR2 YYNGEE. Trimming pared 2 bases from V and 3 bases from J, leaving 6 bases between. The length of the CDR3 is 13 residues. The CDR3 coding sequence is TGTGCCAGCAGCGTTACAGACAATCAGCCCCAGCATTTT. Protein product: CASSVTDNQPQHF.

The CDR3 loop reads CACDRKNTEAFF. The CDR3 region has the DNA TGTGCCTGTGACAGGAAGAACACTGAAGCTTTCTTT. V gene TRBV30 combines with J gene TRBJ1-1, with D possibly being TRBD1 (6 bases). The V end lost 6 bases, the J end lost 1 base, and 9 bases lay between the germline ends. CDR1 and CDR2 (germline): GTSNPN, SVGIG (reference sequence). This CDR3 is built from 12 residues.

The chain is built from TRBV7-2 and TRBJ2-5; 10 bases match TRBD1. This CDR3 contains 15 residues. After removal of 5 bases from V and 6 bases from J, the junction contained 9 bases not matched to a gene. Germline values: CDR1 SGHTA, CDR2 FQGNSA. Here the CDR3 reads CASSHRQGAWQTQYF. CDR3 in DNA: TGTGCCAGCAGCCACCGACAGGGGGCCTGGCAGACCCAGTACTTC.

The chain joins TRBV30 to TRBJ1-2; D is uncertain. CDR3 length equals 12 residues. Trimming removed 0 bases from V and 8 bases from J, with 10 bases in between. Per germline, CDR1 GTSNPN and CDR2 SVGIG (reference sequence). Written as DNA, the CDR3 is TGTGCCTGGAGTGTACTAGGGCGCGGCTACACCTTC. It is translated as CAWSVLGRGYTF.